The present entry profiles one T cell receptor (beta chain) with its context. Its antigen remains unidentified. Sequence at one end of the junction differs from germline and may be a read error. The entry originates in a study of T-cell reconstitution after alpha-beta-depleted transplantation in children. Study-wide points: Surviving thymic progenitors and recipient T cells were the source of high TCRbeta diversity at day 60 in some patients. Among T cells one year after transplant, newly produced cells accounted for most counts and diversity.

Unique molecular identifiers were built into the TCRbeta library. TCRdb re-analysed the PCR reads in MiXCR, keeping a single row per CDR3 protein. The profile shows roughly 670,000 distinct CDR3 sequences, around 13% of them singletons. The sample was PBMCs, taken before TCRalphabeta/CD19-depleted stem cell transplant. This receptor was obtained from a girl aged 2 to 10 with congenital amegakaryocytic thrombocytopenia, due to receive a stem cell transplant.

The CDR3 here is CASSEYRVF. The CDR3 DNA reads TGTGCCAGCAGTGAATACAGGGTCTTC. The chain joins TRBV2 to TRBJ2-1; weak D call: TRBD1 (6 bases). The CDR3 has 9 residues. In germline, CDR1 is SNHLY, CDR2 FYNNEI. The complete variable domain, with remaining parts taken from reference TRBV2 and TRBJ2-1, reads EPEVTQTPSHQVTQMGQEVILRCVPISNHLYFYWYRQILGQKVEFLVSFYNNEISEKSEIFDDQFSVERPDGSNFTLKIRSTKLEDSAMYFCASSEYRVFGPGTRLTVL.